These T cell receptor beta chains were read from a single sample in a study of blood T cell repertoires in COVID-19. TCRdb keeps only in-frame clones here, not all; method: immunoSEQ multiplex PCR. Here the sample spans around 230,000 clones, approximately 91% being singletons. The sample comprised peripheral blood. The receptors were sampled from a man aged 35-49 years with acute or convalescent COVID-19. CDR3s include the opening cysteine and the closing phenylalanine or tryptophan. The D gene is left open where the match is weak. The listing skips clone size in some rows; elsewhere it reads once, few, many or a size class.

j_gene: TRBJ2-1
d_gene: TRBD2
v_gene: TRBV3-1/TRBV3-2
abundance: .
CDR3nt: TGTGCCAGCAGCCCGATAGCGGGGAGTTCCTACAATGAGCAGTTCTTC
CDR3aa: CASSPIAGSSYNEQFF

j_gene: TRBJ1-4
d_gene: .
v_gene: TRBV29-1
abundance: .
CDR3nt: TGCAGCGTGATAACCTTCTCGGGGGCTAATGAAAAACTGTTTTTT
CDR3aa: CSVITFSGANEKLFF

j_gene: TRBJ2-1
d_gene: .
v_gene: TRBV7-3
abundance: .
CDR3nt: TGTGCCAGCAGCCCCGGAGGGGTAGCCCACAATGAGCAGTTCTTC
CDR3aa: CASSPGGVAHNEQFF

j_gene: TRBJ1-3
d_gene: TRBD1
v_gene: TRBV11-2
abundance: .
CDR3nt: TGTGCCAGCAGCCCGCTTAGACAGGGGAAAGGTGGAAACACCATATATTTT
CDR3aa: CASSPLRQGKGGNTIYF

j_gene: TRBJ1-2
d_gene: TRBD1
v_gene: TRBV28
abundance: .
CDR3nt: TGTGCCAGCAGGTCCCGACAGGGTAACTATGGCTACACCTTC
CDR3aa: CASRSRQGNYGYTF

j_gene: TRBJ2-4
d_gene: TRBD1
v_gene: TRBV10-3
abundance: .
CDR3nt: TGTGCCATCAGTTCCCCGGACAGGGCCGACATTCAGTACTTC
CDR3aa: CAISSPDRADIQYF

j_gene: TRBJ2-3
d_gene: .
v_gene: TRBV5-1
abundance: .
CDR3nt: TGCGCCAGCAGCTCGACGACAGGCCGAACAGATACGCAGTATTTT
CDR3aa: CASSSTTGRTDTQYF

j_gene: TRBJ1-6
d_gene: .
v_gene: TRBV19
abundance: .
CDR3nt: TGTGCCAGTAGTATAGCCCAGGGTACCTATTCACCCCTCCACTTT
CDR3aa: CASSIAQGTYSPLHF

j_gene: TRBJ2-7
d_gene: .
v_gene: TRBV5-1
abundance: .
CDR3nt: TGCGCCAGCAGCCCGGGGAGTCTTGACTACGAGCAGTACTTC
CDR3aa: CASSPGSLDYEQYF

j_gene: TRBJ2-7
d_gene: TRBD1
v_gene: TRBV19
abundance: .
CDR3nt: TGTGCCAGTAGTGACCCGCTGGACAGGGGTAGCTACGAGCAGTACTTC
CDR3aa: CASSDPLDRGSYEQYF

j_gene: TRBJ1-2
d_gene: .
v_gene: TRBV6-5
abundance: .
CDR3nt: TGTGCCACCCGATTCAGGGCAAGCTTGGGCTACACCTTC
CDR3aa: CATRFRASLGYTF

j_gene: TRBJ1-4
d_gene: .
v_gene: TRBV7-9
abundance: .
CDR3nt: TGTGCCAGCAGCTTTCGCGGAAAACTGTTTTTT
CDR3aa: CASSFRGKLFF

j_gene: TRBJ2-1
d_gene: TRBD2
v_gene: TRBV4-1
abundance: .
CDR3nt: TGCGCCAGCAGCCCCGTAGCGGGGGTTCATAATGAGCAGTTCTTC
CDR3aa: CASSPVAGVHNEQFF

j_gene: TRBJ1-4
d_gene: TRBD1
v_gene: TRBV27
abundance: .
CDR3nt: TGTGCCAGCAGTCCTAGGACAGGGTTGGGTAATGAAAAACTGTTTTTT
CDR3aa: CASSPRTGLGNEKLFF

j_gene: TRBJ2-1
d_gene: TRBD2
v_gene: TRBV27
abundance: .
CDR3nt: TGTGCCAGCCGGGGGGGCCCATCTTACAATGAGCAGTTCTTC
CDR3aa: CASRGGPSYNEQFF

j_gene: TRBJ2-1
d_gene: .
v_gene: TRBV2
abundance: .
CDR3nt: TGTGCCAGTACGCCAGGGTATGGGCAGTTCTTC
CDR3aa: CASTPGYGQFF

j_gene: TRBJ1-3
d_gene: TRBD1
v_gene: TRBV10-3
abundance: .
CDR3nt: TGTGCCATCAGACAGGGGTCGGGAAACACCATATATTTT
CDR3aa: CAIRQGSGNTIYF

j_gene: TRBJ1-3
d_gene: .
v_gene: TRBV5-5
abundance: .
CDR3nt: TGTGCCAGCAGCCTATCAGGGCTCAACGATGGAAACACCATATATTTT
CDR3aa: CASSLSGLNDGNTIYF

j_gene: TRBJ1-1
d_gene: .
v_gene: TRBV27
abundance: once
CDR3nt: TGTGCCAGCAGTTTACGACAGGACTTGAACACTGAAGCTTTCTTT
CDR3aa: CASSLRQDLNTEAFF

j_gene: TRBJ1-5
d_gene: .
v_gene: TRBV20-1
abundance: .
CDR3nt: TGCAGTGCTAGAGCCACCGGGCCCCAGCATTTT
CDR3aa: CSARATGPQHF

j_gene: TRBJ1-1
d_gene: .
v_gene: TRBV7-6
abundance: .
CDR3nt: TGTGCCAGCAGCTTAGAAGGGGGGGACACTGAAGCTTTCTTT
CDR3aa: CASSLEGGDTEAFF

j_gene: TRBJ1-2
d_gene: .
v_gene: TRBV15
abundance: .
CDR3nt: TGTGCCACCAGCAGACAGGGGTATCCTGGCTACACCTTC
CDR3aa: CATSRQGYPGYTF

j_gene: TRBJ2-4
d_gene: TRBD2
v_gene: TRBV6-6
abundance: .
CDR3nt: TGTGCCAGCAGTACGGGGACTAGCCCGTACTTC
CDR3aa: CASSTGTSPYF

j_gene: TRBJ2-7
d_gene: .
v_gene: TRBV6-5
abundance: .
CDR3nt: TGTGCCAGCAGTCCCCGGGGAGACGAGCAGTACTTC
CDR3aa: CASSPRGDEQYF

j_gene: TRBJ1-2
d_gene: .
v_gene: TRBV7-9
abundance: .
CDR3nt: TGTGCCAGCAGCTTAGGAACAGGATCTAACTATGGCTACACCTTC
CDR3aa: CASSLGTGSNYGYTF

j_gene: TRBJ2-7
d_gene: TRBD1
v_gene: TRBV7-9
abundance: .
CDR3nt: TGTGCCAGCAGCTCTGGACAGGGCCTCACCTACGAGCAGTACTTC
CDR3aa: CASSSGQGLTYEQYF

j_gene: TRBJ2-2
d_gene: .
v_gene: TRBV7-8
abundance: .
CDR3nt: TGTGCCAGCAGCTTAGATGGCCTTTGGGAGCTGTTTTTT
CDR3aa: CASSLDGLWELFF

j_gene: TRBJ1-2
d_gene: .
v_gene: TRBV11-2
abundance: .
CDR3nt: TGTGCCAGCAGCTTCGACATCTATGGCTACACCTTC
CDR3aa: CASSFDIYGYTF

j_gene: TRBJ1-6
d_gene: TRBD1
v_gene: TRBV28
abundance: once
CDR3nt: TGTGCCAGCAGTTGGACAGGCAATTCACCCCTCCACTTT
CDR3aa: CASSWTGNSPLHF

j_gene: TRBJ2-1
d_gene: .
v_gene: TRBV7-2
abundance: .
CDR3nt: TGTGCCAGCCAGCCGCGGAACCACAATGAGCAGTTCTTC
CDR3aa: CASQPRNHNEQFF

j_gene: TRBJ1-3
d_gene: .
v_gene: TRBV6-5
abundance: .
CDR3nt: TGTGCCAGCATTGGGGCAGGGAACTCTGGAAACACCATATATTTT
CDR3aa: CASIGAGNSGNTIYF

j_gene: TRBJ1-5
d_gene: .
v_gene: TRBV5-1
abundance: .
CDR3nt: TGCGCCAGCAGGGGAGACGGCAATCAGCCCCAGCATTTT
CDR3aa: CASRGDGNQPQHF

j_gene: TRBJ1-1
d_gene: .
v_gene: TRBV18
abundance: .
CDR3nt: TGTGCCAGCTCACCAATTGAGGGCGGCGTAAACACTGAAGCTTTCTTT
CDR3aa: CASSPIEGGVNTEAFF

j_gene: TRBJ1-5
d_gene: TRBD1
v_gene: TRBV10-3
abundance: .
CDR3nt: TGTGCCATCAGTGAGTCGGGGCAGGGGGCAGGAAATCAGCCCCAGCATTTT
CDR3aa: CAISESGQGAGNQPQHF

j_gene: TRBJ2-7
d_gene: .
v_gene: TRBV27
abundance: few
CDR3nt: TGTGCCAGCAGTTACCCCTATAGAGGGGGCTCCTACGAGCAGTACTTC
CDR3aa: CASSYPYRGGSYEQYF

j_gene: TRBJ2-7
d_gene: TRBD2
v_gene: TRBV7-2
abundance: .
CDR3nt: TGTGCCAGCAGCCCCCTCGCCCATAGACGGGAGGTTTACGAGCAGTACTTC
CDR3aa: CASSPLAHRREVYEQYF

j_gene: TRBJ1-1
d_gene: TRBD1
v_gene: TRBV10-3
abundance: .
CDR3nt: TGTGCCAGCCGTGGACAGGCCCTTGAAGCTTTCTTT
CDR3aa: CASRGQALEAFF

j_gene: TRBJ2-7
d_gene: .
v_gene: TRBV12-2
abundance: .
CDR3nt: TGTGCAAGTCGCTCCCACGGACTGGCCTCCTACGAGCAGTACTTC
CDR3aa: CASRSHGLASYEQYF

j_gene: TRBJ1-5
d_gene: TRBD1
v_gene: TRBV5-1
abundance: .
CDR3nt: TGCGCCAGCAGCTTGCAGGGGGAAACCCATCAGCCCCAGCATTTT
CDR3aa: CASSLQGETHQPQHF

j_gene: TRBJ1-5
d_gene: TRBD1
v_gene: TRBV27
abundance: .
CDR3nt: TGTGCCAGCAGTTTCAGGGGGAACAATCAGCCCCAGCATTTT
CDR3aa: CASSFRGNNQPQHF

j_gene: TRBJ2-7
d_gene: .
v_gene: TRBV28
abundance: .
CDR3nt: TGTGCCAGCGCAGGGCTCTACGAGCAGTACTTC
CDR3aa: CASAGLYEQYF

j_gene: TRBJ1-1
d_gene: .
v_gene: TRBV4-3
abundance: .
CDR3nt: TGCGCCAGCAGCCAAGACAACAGGGTGACGAACACTGAAGCTTTCTTT
CDR3aa: CASSQDNRVTNTEAFF

j_gene: TRBJ2-2
d_gene: .
v_gene: TRBV18
abundance: .
CDR3nt: TGTGCCAGCTCACCTCTCACTGACGGGGAGCTGTTTTTT
CDR3aa: CASSPLTDGELFF

j_gene: TRBJ1-1
d_gene: TRBD1
v_gene: TRBV19
abundance: once
CDR3nt: TGTGCCAGCACTCAGGACAGGGGTGCTACAACTTTCTTT
CDR3aa: CASTQDRGATTFF

j_gene: TRBJ1-1
d_gene: .
v_gene: TRBV12-3/TRBV12-4
abundance: .
CDR3nt: TGTGCCAGCAGTCTAATGAACACTGAAGCTTTCTTT
CDR3aa: CASSLMNTEAFF

j_gene: TRBJ2-3
d_gene: .
v_gene: TRBV6-5
abundance: .
CDR3nt: TGTGCCAGCACCAAAACCCGGCTAGAAGGAGATACGCAGTATTTT
CDR3aa: CASTKTRLEGDTQYF

j_gene: TRBJ2-7
d_gene: .
v_gene: TRBV27
abundance: .
CDR3nt: TGTGCCAGCACCAAGACGGGAAAGGGCGAGCAGTACTTC
CDR3aa: CASTKTGKGEQYF

j_gene: TRBJ2-1
d_gene: TRBD2
v_gene: TRBV2
abundance: .
CDR3nt: TGTGCCAGCTGGGGGTTAGCGGGAAGACGCAATGAGCAGTTCTTC
CDR3aa: CASWGLAGRRNEQFF

j_gene: TRBJ2-3
d_gene: .
v_gene: TRBV19
abundance: .
CDR3nt: TGTGCCAGTAGTATAGTCGCGGGAAGGAAAGATACGCAGTATTTT
CDR3aa: CASSIVAGRKDTQYF

j_gene: TRBJ2-3
d_gene: TRBD1
v_gene: TRBV19
abundance: .
CDR3nt: TGTGCCAGTAGTTGGGACAGGATGCCGGATACGCAGTATTTT
CDR3aa: CASSWDRMPDTQYF

j_gene: TRBJ1-1
d_gene: .
v_gene: TRBV12-3/TRBV12-4
abundance: .
CDR3nt: TGTGCCAGCAGTGGACAGATGAACACTGAAGCTTTCTTT
CDR3aa: CASSGQMNTEAFF

j_gene: TRBJ1-2
d_gene: .
v_gene: TRBV11-2
abundance: .
CDR3nt: TGTGCCAGCAGCTTAGTAAGGGGGTCTAACTATGGCTACACCTTC
CDR3aa: CASSLVRGSNYGYTF

j_gene: TRBJ1-5
d_gene: .
v_gene: TRBV18
abundance: once
CDR3nt: TGTGCCAGCTCACCGGAGGCCCCATTTAGCAATCAGCCCCAGCATTTT
CDR3aa: CASSPEAPFSNQPQHF

j_gene: TRBJ1-4
d_gene: .
v_gene: TRBV28
abundance: .
CDR3nt: TGTGCCAGCAGTCCGGGGGTTGCAACTAATGAAAAACTGTTTTTT
CDR3aa: CASSPGVATNEKLFF

j_gene: TRBJ1-5
d_gene: .
v_gene: TRBV6-2/TRBV6-3
abundance: .
CDR3nt: TGTGCCAGCAGTATCCAGGGGTTTGGAGATCAGCCCCAGCATTTT
CDR3aa: CASSIQGFGDQPQHF

j_gene: TRBJ2-7
d_gene: TRBD2
v_gene: TRBV4-2
abundance: once
CDR3nt: TGTGCCAGCAGCCAAGAGAGACTAGCGGGCGACGAGCAGTACTTC
CDR3aa: CASSQERLAGDEQYF

j_gene: TRBJ1-2
d_gene: .
v_gene: TRBV29-1
abundance: .
CDR3nt: TGCAGCGCCGAGACGCAGGCCTATGGCTACACCTTC
CDR3aa: CSAETQAYGYTF

j_gene: TRBJ2-1
d_gene: .
v_gene: TRBV7-6
abundance: .
CDR3nt: TGTGCCAGCAGCGTTAGTAGAGTAGCGCCATACAATGAGCAGTTCTTC
CDR3aa: CASSVSRVAPYNEQFF